This record covers a single T cell receptor beta chain. This clonotype showed up many times. No antigen is known for it. No base quality information exists; no much larger clone differs at one position. The sample is drawn from a study of T-cell reconstitution after alpha-beta-depleted transplantation in children (dated by TCRdb to 2016 to 2017). Regarding the complete study: T-cell immune reconstitution after TCRalphabeta/CD19-depleted allogeneic hematopoietic cell transplantation in children was quantitatively tracked in the study by means of TCR repertoire profiling.

Library generation was performed with PCR. The sequencer listed for this sample is Illumina HiSeq 2500. Molecular barcoding was employed in the preparation of TCR libraries, with unique molecular identifiers being used to normalize TCRbeta repertoire quantification. In TCRdb, the public reads were trimmed at Q25 with fastp and aligned with MiXCR, with productive beta chains retained. One record per CDR3 amino acid sequence lists the most common genes and DNA. The sample yields around 400,000 distinct CDR3 sequences; around 21% were counted once. The ten most abundant clones make up less than 4.5% of the sample. Looking up the germline V gene yields CDR1 LGHNA and CDR2 YNFKEQ. Measured from the cysteine to the phenylalanine, the CDR3 is 18 residues long. Only the CDR3 portion is preserved as DNA: 54 bases, with reading frame beginning at the first base. Ends trimmed: V by 0 bases, J by 4 bases; bases unmatched to a gene: 12.

The clonotype comes from a human donor who donated a stem cell graft to a child with acute myeloid leukemia. The V and J genes are TRBV4-2 and TRBJ2-7; 10 junctional bases match TRBD2. The sequencing here drew on PBMCs from the stem cell graft donor, taken from the stem cell graft. The CDR3 protein: CASSQDLGAGGLRYEQYF. The nucleotides read TGTGCCAGCAGCCAAGATTTGGGAGCGGGAGGGCTCCGGTACGAGCAGTACTTC.